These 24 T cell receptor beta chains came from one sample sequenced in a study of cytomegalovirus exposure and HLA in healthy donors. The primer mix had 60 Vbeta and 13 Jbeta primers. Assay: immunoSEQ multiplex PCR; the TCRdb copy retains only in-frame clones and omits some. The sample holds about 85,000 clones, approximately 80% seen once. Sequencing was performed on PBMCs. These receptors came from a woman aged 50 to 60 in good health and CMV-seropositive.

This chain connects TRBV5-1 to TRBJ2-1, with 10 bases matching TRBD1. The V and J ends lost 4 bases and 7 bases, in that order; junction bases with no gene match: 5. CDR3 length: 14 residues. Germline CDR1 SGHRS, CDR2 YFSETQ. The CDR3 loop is CASSKGQGGNEQFF. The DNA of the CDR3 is TGCGCCAGCAGCAAAGGACAGGGGGGAAATGAGCAGTTCTTC.

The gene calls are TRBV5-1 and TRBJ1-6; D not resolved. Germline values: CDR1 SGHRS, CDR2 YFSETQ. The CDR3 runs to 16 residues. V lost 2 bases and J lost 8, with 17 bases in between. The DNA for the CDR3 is TGCGCCAGCAGCTTTCGTGGTGAGGGCACAGATTCACCCCTCCACTTT. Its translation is CASSFRGEGTDSPLHF.

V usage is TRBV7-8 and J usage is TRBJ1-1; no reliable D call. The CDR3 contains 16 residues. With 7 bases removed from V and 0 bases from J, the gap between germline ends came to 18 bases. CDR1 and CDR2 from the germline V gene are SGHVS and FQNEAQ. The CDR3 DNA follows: TGTGCCAGCAAGCTCATCACAGACCTCATGAACACTGAAGCTTTCTTT. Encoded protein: CASKLITDLMNTEAFF.

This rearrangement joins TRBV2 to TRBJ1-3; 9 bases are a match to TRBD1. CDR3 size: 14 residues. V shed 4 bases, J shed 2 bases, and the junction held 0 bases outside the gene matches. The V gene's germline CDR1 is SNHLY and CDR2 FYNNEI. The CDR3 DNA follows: TGTGCCAGCAGTGGACAGGGGGCTGGAAACACCATATATTTT. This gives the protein CASSGQGAGNTIYF.

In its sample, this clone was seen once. CDR3 protein: CASRAGAGPDTQYF. CDR3 nucleotide sequence: TGTGCCAGCAGAGCGGGGGCGGGCCCAGATACGCAGTATTTT. The chain uses TRBV6-6 and TRBJ2-3, with TRBD2 identical over 8 bases. From germline, CDR1 is MNHNY and CDR2 SVGAGI (reference sequence). The CDR3 totals 14 residues. With 6 bases clipped from V and 4 bases from J, the junction kept 6 bases outside the gene matches.

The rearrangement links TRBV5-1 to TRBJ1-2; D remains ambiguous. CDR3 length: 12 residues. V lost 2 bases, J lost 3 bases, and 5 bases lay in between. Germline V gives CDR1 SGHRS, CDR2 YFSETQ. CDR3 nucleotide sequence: TGCGCCAGCAGCTTATCTTACTATGGCTACACCTTC. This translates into CASSLSYYGYTF. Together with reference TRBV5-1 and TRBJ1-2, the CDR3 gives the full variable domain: KAGVTQTPRYLIKTRGQQVTLSCSPISGHRSVSWYQQTPGQGLQFLFEYFSETQRNKGNFPGRFSGRQFSNSRSEMNVSTLELGDSALYLCASSLSYYGYTFGSGTRLTVV.

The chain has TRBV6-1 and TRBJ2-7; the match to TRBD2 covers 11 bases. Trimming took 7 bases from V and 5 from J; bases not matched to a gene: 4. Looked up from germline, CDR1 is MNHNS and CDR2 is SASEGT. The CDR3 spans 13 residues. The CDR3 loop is CASILAGGNEQYF. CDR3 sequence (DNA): TGTGCCAGCATTCTAGCGGGGGGCAACGAGCAGTACTTC.

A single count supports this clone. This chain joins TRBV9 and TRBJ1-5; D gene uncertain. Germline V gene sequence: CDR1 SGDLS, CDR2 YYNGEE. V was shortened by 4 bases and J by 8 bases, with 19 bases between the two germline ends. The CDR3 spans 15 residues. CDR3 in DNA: TGTGCCAGCAGCCCCGGCGGACGGAAGGGAGAGCCCCAGCATTTT. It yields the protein CASSPGGRKGEPQHF.

In DNA, the CDR3 is TGTGCCAGCAGCTTAAAGGCTGCTAGCGGGAGGGCCGGCACAGATACGCAGTATTTT. This codes for CASSLKAASGRAGTDTQYF. The rearrangement uses TRBV7-9 and TRBJ2-3, with 12 bases identical to TRBD2. V lost 2 bases to trimming and J lost 1 base; unmatched junction nucleotides: 10. The CDR3 is 19 residues long. The germline V gene encodes CDR1 SEHNR and CDR2 FQNEAQ (reference sequence). The full variable domain, with the rest looked up from reference TRBV7-9 and TRBJ2-3, is DTGVSQNPRHKITKRGQNVTFRCDPISEHNRLYWYRQTLGQGPEFLTYFQNEAQLEKSRLLSDRFSAERPKGSFSTLEIQRTEQGDSAMYLCASSLKAASGRAGTDTQYFGPGTRLTVL.

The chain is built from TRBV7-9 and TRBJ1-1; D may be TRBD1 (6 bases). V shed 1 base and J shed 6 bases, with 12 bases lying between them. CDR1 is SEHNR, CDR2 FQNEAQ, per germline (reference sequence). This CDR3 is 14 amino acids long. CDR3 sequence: CASSLGQVGAEAFF. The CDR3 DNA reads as TGTGCCAGCAGCTTAGGACAGGTTGGCGCTGAAGCTTTCTTT.

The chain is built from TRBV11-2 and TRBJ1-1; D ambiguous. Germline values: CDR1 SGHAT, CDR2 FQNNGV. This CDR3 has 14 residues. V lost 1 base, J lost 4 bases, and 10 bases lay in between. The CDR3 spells CASSLASGITEAFF. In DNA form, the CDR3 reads TGTGCCAGCAGCTTAGCGTCGGGTATCACTGAAGCTTTCTTT.

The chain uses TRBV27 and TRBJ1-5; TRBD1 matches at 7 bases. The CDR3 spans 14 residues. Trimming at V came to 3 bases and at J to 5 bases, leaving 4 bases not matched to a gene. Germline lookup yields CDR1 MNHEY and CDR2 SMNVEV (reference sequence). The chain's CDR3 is CASSFEGAHQPQHF. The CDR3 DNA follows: TGTGCCAGCAGTTTCGAGGGGGCCCATCAGCCCCAGCATTTT.

The CDR3 spells CASSQGTSRETQYF. In nucleotides, the CDR3 is TGTGCCAGCAGCCAAGGGACTAGCCGGGAGACCCAGTACTTC. The chain carries TRBV11-3 and TRBJ2-5; TRBD2 matches at 9 bases. After removal of 5 bases from V and 5 bases from J, the junction contained 6 bases not matched to a gene. Germline loops: CDR1 SGHNT, CDR2 YENEEA. The CDR3 has 14 residues.

The chain's CDR3 is CASRGLADADTQYF. For the CDR3, the DNA is TGTGCCAGCAGGGGACTAGCGGATGCTGATACGCAGTATTTT. The chain recombines TRBV2 with TRBJ2-3; TRBD2 matches at 11 bases. CDR1 and CDR2 from the germline V gene are SNHLY and FYNNEI. V was pared by 6 bases and J by 6 bases, with 5 bases of the junction left unmatched. The CDR3 spans 14 residues.

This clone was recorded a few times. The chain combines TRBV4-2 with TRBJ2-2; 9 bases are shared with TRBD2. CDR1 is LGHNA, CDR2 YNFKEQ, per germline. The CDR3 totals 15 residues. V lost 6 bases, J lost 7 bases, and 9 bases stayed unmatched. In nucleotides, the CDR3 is TGTGCCAGCAGGGGGCAGCGGGAGGCGGGCGGGGAGCTGTTTTTT. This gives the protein CASRGQREAGGELFF.

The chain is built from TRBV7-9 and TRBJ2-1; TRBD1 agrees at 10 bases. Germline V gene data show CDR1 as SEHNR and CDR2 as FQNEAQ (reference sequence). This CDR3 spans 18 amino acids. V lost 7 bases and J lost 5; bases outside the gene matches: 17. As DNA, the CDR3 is TGTGCCAGCAACCCGGGACAGGGGAGGTTAGCTAGCAACAATGAGCAGTTCTTC. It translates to CASNPGQGRLASNNEQFF. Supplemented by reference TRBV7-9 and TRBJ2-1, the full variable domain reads DTGVSQNPRHKITKRGQNVTFRCDPISEHNRLYWYRQTLGQGPEFLTYFQNEAQLEKSRLLSDRFSAERPKGSFSTLEIQRTEQGDSAMYLCASNPGQGRLASNNEQFFGPGTRLTVL.

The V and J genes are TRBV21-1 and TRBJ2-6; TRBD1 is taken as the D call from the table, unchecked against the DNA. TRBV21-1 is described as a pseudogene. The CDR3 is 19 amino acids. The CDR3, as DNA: TGTGCCAGCAGCTCCCGACAGGGAGGCACTCCACCTGGGGCCAACGTCCTGACTTTC. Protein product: CASSSRQGGTPPGANVLTF.

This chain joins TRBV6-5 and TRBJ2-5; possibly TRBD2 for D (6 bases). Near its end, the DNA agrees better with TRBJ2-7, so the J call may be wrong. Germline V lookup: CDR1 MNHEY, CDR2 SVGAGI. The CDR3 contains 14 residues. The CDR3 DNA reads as TGTGCCAGCAGGGTTAGCGGTAGCTCCTACGAGCAGTACTTC. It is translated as CASRVSGSSYEQYF.

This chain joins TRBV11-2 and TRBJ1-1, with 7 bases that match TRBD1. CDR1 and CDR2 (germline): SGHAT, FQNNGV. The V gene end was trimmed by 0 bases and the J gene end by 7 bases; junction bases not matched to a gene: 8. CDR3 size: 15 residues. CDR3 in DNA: TGTGCCAGCAGCTTAGAGTCAGGACAGGAGAGTGAAGCTTTCTTT. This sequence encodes CASSLESGQESEAFF.

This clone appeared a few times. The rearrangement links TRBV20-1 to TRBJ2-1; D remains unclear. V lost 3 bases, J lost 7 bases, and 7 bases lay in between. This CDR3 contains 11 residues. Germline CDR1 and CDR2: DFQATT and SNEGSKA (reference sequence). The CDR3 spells CSASRWNEQFF. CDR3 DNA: TGCAGTGCTAGTCGGTGGAATGAGCAGTTCTTC.

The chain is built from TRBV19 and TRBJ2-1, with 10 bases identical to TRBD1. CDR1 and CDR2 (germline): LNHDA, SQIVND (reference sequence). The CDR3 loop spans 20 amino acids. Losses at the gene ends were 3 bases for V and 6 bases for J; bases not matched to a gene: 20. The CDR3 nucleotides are TGTGCCAGTAGTATCTCTTCTGCACGATGGGACAGGGGTCTTCCCAATGAGCAGTTCTTC. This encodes CASSISSARWDRGLPNEQFF. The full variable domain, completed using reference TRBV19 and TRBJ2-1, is DGGITQSPKYLFRKEGQNVTLSCEQNLNHDAMYWYRQDPGQGLRLIYYSQIVNDFQKGDIAEGYSVSREKKESFPLTVTSAQKNPTAFYLCASSISSARWDRGLPNEQFFGPGTRLTVL.

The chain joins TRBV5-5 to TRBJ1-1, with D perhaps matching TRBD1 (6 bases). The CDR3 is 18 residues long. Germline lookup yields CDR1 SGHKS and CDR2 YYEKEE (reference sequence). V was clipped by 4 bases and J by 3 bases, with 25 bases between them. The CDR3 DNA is TGTGCCAGCAGCCCCTCTCGGGGGGCAGGGGCTGGGGACACTGAAGCTTTCTTT. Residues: CASSPSRGAGAGDTEAFF. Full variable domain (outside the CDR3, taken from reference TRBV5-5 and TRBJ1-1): DAGVTQSPTHLIKTRGQQVTLRCSPISGHKSVSWYQQVLGQGPQFIFQYYEKEERGRGNFPDRFSARQFPNYSSELNVNALLLGDSALYLCASSPSRGAGAGDTEAFFGQGTRLTVV.

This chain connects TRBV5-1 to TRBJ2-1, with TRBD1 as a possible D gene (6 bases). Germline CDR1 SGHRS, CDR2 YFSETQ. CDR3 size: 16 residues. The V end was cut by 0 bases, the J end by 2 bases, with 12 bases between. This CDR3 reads CASSLDREWTYNEQFF. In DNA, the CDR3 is TGCGCCAGCAGCTTGGACAGGGAATGGACCTACAATGAGCAGTTCTTC.

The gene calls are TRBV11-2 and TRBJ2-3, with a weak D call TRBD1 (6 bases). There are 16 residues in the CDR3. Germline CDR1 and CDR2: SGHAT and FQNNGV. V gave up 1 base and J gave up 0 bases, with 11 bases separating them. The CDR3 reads CASSLGGHTSTDTQYF. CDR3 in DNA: TGTGCCAGCAGCTTAGGGGGACACACTAGCACAGATACGCAGTATTTT. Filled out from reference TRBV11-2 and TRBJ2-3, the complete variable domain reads EAGVAQSPRYKIIEKRQSVAFWCNPISGHATLYWYQQILGQGPKLLIQFQNNGVVDDSQLPKDRFSAERLKGVDSTLKIQPAKLEDSAVYLCASSLGGHTSTDTQYFGPGTRLTVL.